This is a list of T cell receptor beta chains from one sample in a study of T cell clusters in autoimmune cytopenias. Reprocessing the multiplex PCR reads, TCRdb reports a single entry for every CDR3 protein and omits DNA. Its table records about 11,000 distinct CDR3 sequences. This sample also belongs to another study, concerning T cell repertoires in aging, cancer and after chemotherapy.

Sequencing was performed on peripheral blood. These receptors were collected from a human donor in good health. Both conserved end residues are part of each CDR3. Some rows mark clone size as missing; the rest say once, few, many or name a class of expanded clone.

TRBJ1-5,TRBV19,NA,CASSIAEWTGNVYQPQHF
TRBJ2-1,TRBV15,NA,CATSREQGQSNEQFF
TRBJ2-3,TRBV12-3/TRBV12-4,NA,CASSRAGGLTDTQYF
TRBJ2-5,TRBV6-5,medium-sized,CASSFRATSPPETQYF
TRBJ1-1,TRBV7-2,NA,CASSRGRTVQNTEAFF
TRBJ1-1,TRBV6-5,NA,CVSSERLNTEAFF
TRBJ2-7,TRBV12-3/TRBV12-4,medium-sized,CASSLQDYEQYF
TRBJ2-1,TRBV29-1,medium-sized,CSVRSGGDYNEQFF
TRBJ2-7,TRBV30,NA,CAWSVPTGSQYF
TRBJ1-6,TRBV6-5,NA,CASRGDRGSPLHF
TRBJ2-1,TRBV7-2,NA,CASSLDRASSYNEQFF
TRBJ2-6,TRBV30,medium-sized,CAWSRTGSTGANVLTF
TRBJ2-3,TRBV5-4,NA,CASSLDRDTQYF
TRBJ1-6,TRBV12-3/TRBV12-4,NA,CASSLDGWGSPLHF
TRBJ2-3,TRBV29-1,medium-sized,CSVELAGGYYPTDTQYF
TRBJ1-2,TRBV19,NA,CASSTIGGLGGYTF
TRBJ2-2,TRBV4-3,NA,CASSQETTGAYTGELFF
TRBJ2-7,TRBV6-5,NA,CASIKAVLAGGYEQYF
TRBJ1-6,TRBV6-6,NA,CASSAGGRSPLHF
TRBJ2-3,TRBV7-2,NA,CASSFSATDGTDTQYF
TRBJ1-2,TRBV19,NA,CASSPGTGGVGYTF
TRBJ2-1,TRBV6-4,NA,CASILTTGPSYNEQFF
TRBJ2-7,TRBV5-6,NA,CASSLLGHVSYEQYF
TRBJ1-2,TRBV12-3/TRBV12-4,NA,CASSFYDRFYGYTF
TRBJ1-2,TRBV19,NA,CASSFGPSYTF
TRBJ2-1,TRBV19,medium-sized,CASGGSGRGNEQFF
TRBJ2-2,TRBV7-6,NA,CASSLGNPEITATGELFF
TRBJ1-2,TRBV4-3,NA,CASSQDRGTVYGYTF
TRBJ1-2,TRBV19,NA,CASSIIGGDGGYTF
TRBJ2-7,TRBV4-2,NA,CASSQLSPSHEQYF
TRBJ2-3,TRBV13,NA,CASSLVAPGSTDTQYF
TRBJ1-6,TRBV27,NA,CASSLSPGPLHF
TRBJ2-2,TRBV20-1,NA,CSARSLRNTGELFF
TRBJ2-2,TRBV6-6,NA,CASSGANTGELFF
TRBJ1-1,TRBV19,NA,CASSEDRVNTEAFF